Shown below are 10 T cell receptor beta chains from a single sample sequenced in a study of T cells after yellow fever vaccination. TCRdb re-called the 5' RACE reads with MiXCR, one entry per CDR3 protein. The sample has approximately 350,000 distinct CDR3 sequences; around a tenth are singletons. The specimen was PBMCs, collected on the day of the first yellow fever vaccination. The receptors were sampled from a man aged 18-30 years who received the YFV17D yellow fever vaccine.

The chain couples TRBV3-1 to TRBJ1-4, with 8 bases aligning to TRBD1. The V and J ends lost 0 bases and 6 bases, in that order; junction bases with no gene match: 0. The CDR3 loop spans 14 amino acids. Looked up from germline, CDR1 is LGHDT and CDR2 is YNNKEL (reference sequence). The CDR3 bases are TGTGCCAGCAGCCAAGAGACAGGGGATGAAAAACTGTTTTTT. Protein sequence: CASSQETGDEKLFF.

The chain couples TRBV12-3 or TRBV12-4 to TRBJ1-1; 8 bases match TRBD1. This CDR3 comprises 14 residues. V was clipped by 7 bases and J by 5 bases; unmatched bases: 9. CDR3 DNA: TGTGCCAGCACCCCATGGACAGGGAAAACTGAAGCTTTCTTT. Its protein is CASTPWTGKTEAFF.

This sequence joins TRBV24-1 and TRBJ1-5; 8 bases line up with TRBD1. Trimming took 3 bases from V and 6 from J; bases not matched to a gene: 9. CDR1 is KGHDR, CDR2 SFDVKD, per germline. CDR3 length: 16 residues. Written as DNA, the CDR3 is TGTGCCACCAGTGATGGACGACAGGGGTCCGTTCAGCCCCAGCATTTT. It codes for CATSDGRQGSVQPQHF.

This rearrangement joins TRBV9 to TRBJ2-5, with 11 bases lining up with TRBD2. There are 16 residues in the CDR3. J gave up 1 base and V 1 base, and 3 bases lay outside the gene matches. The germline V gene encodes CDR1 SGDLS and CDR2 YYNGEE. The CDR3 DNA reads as TGTGCCAGCAGCGTACTAGCGGGGGGACTCCAAGAGACCCAGTACTTC. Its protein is CASSVLAGGLQETQYF.

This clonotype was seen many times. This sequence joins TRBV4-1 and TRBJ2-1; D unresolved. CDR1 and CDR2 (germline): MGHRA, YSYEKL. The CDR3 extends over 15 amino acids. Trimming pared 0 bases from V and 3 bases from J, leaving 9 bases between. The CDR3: CASSQDSWDYNEQFF. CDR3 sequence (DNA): TGCGCCAGCAGCCAAGATAGTTGGGACTACAATGAGCAGTTCTTC.

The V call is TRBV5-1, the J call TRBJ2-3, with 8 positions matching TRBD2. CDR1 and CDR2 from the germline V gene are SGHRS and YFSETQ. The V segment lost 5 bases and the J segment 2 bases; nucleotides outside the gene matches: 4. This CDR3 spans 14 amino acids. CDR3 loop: CASRSGGTTDTQYF. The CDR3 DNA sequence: TGCGCCAGCAGGTCGGGGGGGACCACAGATACGCAGTATTTT.

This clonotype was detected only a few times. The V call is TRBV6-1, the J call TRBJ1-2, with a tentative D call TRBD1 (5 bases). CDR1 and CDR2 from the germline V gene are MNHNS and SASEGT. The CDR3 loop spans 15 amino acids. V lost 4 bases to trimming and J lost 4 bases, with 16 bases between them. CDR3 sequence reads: CASSAIYGDFYGYTF. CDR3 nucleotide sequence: TGTGCCAGCAGTGCGATCTACGGGGACTTCTATGGCTACACCTTC.

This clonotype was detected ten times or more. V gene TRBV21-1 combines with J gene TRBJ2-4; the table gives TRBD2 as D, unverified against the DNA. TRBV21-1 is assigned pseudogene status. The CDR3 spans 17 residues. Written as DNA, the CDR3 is TGTGCCAGCAGCAAAGGTATACGGACCCTTCGGAGGGACATTCAGTACTTC. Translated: CASSKGIRTLRRDIQYF.

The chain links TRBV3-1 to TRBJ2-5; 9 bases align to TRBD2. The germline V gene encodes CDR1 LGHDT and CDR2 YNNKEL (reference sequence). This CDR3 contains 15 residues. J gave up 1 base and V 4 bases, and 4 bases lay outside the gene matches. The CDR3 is CASSRLLAGQETQYF. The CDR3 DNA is TGTGCCAGCAGCCGATTACTAGCGGGCCAAGAGACCCAGTACTTC.

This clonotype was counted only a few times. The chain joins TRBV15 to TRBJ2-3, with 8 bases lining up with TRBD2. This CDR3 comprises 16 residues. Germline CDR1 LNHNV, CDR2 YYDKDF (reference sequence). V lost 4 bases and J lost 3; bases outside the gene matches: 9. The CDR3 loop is CATSTLGGGLTDTQYF. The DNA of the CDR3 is TGTGCCACCAGCACACTCGGGGGGGGCCTAACAGATACGCAGTATTTT.